This is a list of T cell receptor beta chains from one sample in a study of circulating CD8 cells and anti-PD-1 response in melanoma. TCRdb reanalysed the reads using MiXCR and keeps one entry per CDR3 protein. The sample records some 250 distinct CDR3 sequences, roughly a tenth being singletons. The source material was CD8+ T cells from PBMCs, sampled at baseline or after one month of anti-PD-1 therapy (not recorded which). Source of these receptors: a human donor with melanoma. CDR3s include the opening cysteine and the closing phenylalanine or tryptophan. The D gene is left open where the match is weak. Clone size is not always given. Where it is, it says once, few, many or a class for expanded clones.

abundance: large
v_gene: TRBV2
j_gene: TRBJ2-3
d_gene: NA
CDR3aa: CASSLQDTQYF
CDR3nt: TGTGCCAGCAGTCTTCAGGATACGCAGTATTTT

abundance: large
v_gene: TRBV19
j_gene: TRBJ1-5
d_gene: NA
CDR3aa: CASSLNSNQPQHF
CDR3nt: TGTGCCAGTAGTTTGAATAGCAATCAGCCCCAGCATTTT

abundance: medium-sized
v_gene: TRBV14
j_gene: TRBJ1-1
d_gene: NA
CDR3aa: CASSQYYRGEAFF
CDR3nt: TGTGCCAGCAGCCAATACTACCGTGGTGAAGCTTTCTTT

abundance: large
v_gene: TRBV20-1
j_gene: TRBJ2-5
d_gene: TRBD2
CDR3aa: CSAWTSGGDSETQYF
CDR3nt: TGCAGTGCGTGGACTAGCGGGGGAGATAGCGAGACCCAGTACTTC

abundance: NA
v_gene: TRBV4-3
j_gene: TRBJ2-7
d_gene: NA
CDR3aa: CASSQFVGPYEQYF
CDR3nt: TGCGCCAGCAGCCAATTCGTGGGACCCTACGAACAGTACTTC

abundance: large
v_gene: TRBV19
j_gene: TRBJ2-7
d_gene: TRBD1
CDR3aa: CASSPGQGTYEQYF
CDR3nt: TGTGCCAGTAGTCCCGGACAGGGGACCTACGAGCAGTACTTC

abundance: NA
v_gene: TRBV29-1
j_gene: TRBJ1-1
d_gene: NA
CDR3aa: CSVKVENTEAFF
CDR3nt: TGCAGCGTTAAAGTGGAGAACACTGAAGCTTTCTTC

abundance: large
v_gene: TRBV12-3/TRBV12-4
j_gene: TRBJ1-1
d_gene: TRBD1
CDR3aa: CASRPDREDRAAFF
CDR3nt: TGTGCCAGCAGACCAGACAGGGAAGATCGGGCAGCTTTCTTT

abundance: medium-sized
v_gene: TRBV3-1
j_gene: TRBJ2-7
d_gene: TRBD2
CDR3aa: CASSPSGGLGYEQYF
CDR3nt: TGTGCCAGCAGCCCCAGCGGGGGGCTAGGCTACGAGCAGTACTTC

abundance: large
v_gene: TRBV5-4
j_gene: TRBJ2-7
d_gene: NA
CDR3aa: CASSHSDRIPYEQYF
CDR3nt: TGTGCCAGCAGCCATTCCGACAGGATCCCGTACGAGCAGTACTTC

abundance: medium-sized
v_gene: TRBV7-2
j_gene: TRBJ2-1
d_gene: TRBD2
CDR3aa: CASSPTGRGGYNEQFF
CDR3nt: TGTGCCAGCAGCCCCACCGGACGGGGGGGGTACAATGAGCAGTTCTTC

abundance: medium-sized
v_gene: TRBV6-5
j_gene: TRBJ2-2
d_gene: NA
CDR3aa: CATQEGPNGELFF
CDR3nt: TGTGCCACCCAGGAGGGGCCTAACGGGGAGCTGTTTTTT

abundance: NA
v_gene: TRBV11-2
j_gene: TRBJ2-1
d_gene: TRBD1
CDR3aa: CASSSHAGGSEQFF
CDR3nt: TGTGCCAGCAGTTCTCACGCAGGGGGCAGCGAGCAGTTCTTC

abundance: large
v_gene: TRBV28
j_gene: TRBJ2-7
d_gene: TRBD2
CDR3aa: CASSLSPGGYEQYF
CDR3nt: TGTGCCAGCAGTTTATCCCCGGGGGGCTACGAGCAGTACTTC

abundance: large
v_gene: TRBV5-4
j_gene: TRBJ2-7
d_gene: TRBD1
CDR3aa: CASSGQGLEQYF
CDR3nt: TGTGCCAGCAGCGGACAGGGGCTCGAGCAGTACTTC

abundance: large
v_gene: TRBV4-3
j_gene: TRBJ2-6
d_gene: NA
CDR3aa: CASSQEQGTGANVLTF
CDR3nt: TGCGCCAGCAGCCAAGAACAGGGAACCGGGGCCAACGTCCTGACTTTC

abundance: large
v_gene: TRBV6-1
j_gene: TRBJ1-6
d_gene: NA
CDR3aa: CASSEAYRANSPLHF
CDR3nt: TGTGCCAGCAGTGAAGCGTACAGGGCTAATTCACCCCTCCACTTT